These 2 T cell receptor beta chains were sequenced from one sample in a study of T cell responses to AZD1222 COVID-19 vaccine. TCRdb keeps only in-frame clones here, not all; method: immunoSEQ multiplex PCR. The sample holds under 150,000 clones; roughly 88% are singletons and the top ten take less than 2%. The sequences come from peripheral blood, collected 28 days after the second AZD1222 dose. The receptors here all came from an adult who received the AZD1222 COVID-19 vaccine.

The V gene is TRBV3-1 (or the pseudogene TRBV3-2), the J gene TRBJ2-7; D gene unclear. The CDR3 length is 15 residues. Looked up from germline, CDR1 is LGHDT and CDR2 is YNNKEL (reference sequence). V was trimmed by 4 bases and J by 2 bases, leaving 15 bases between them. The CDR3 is CASSLGLAFPYEQYF. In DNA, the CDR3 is TGTGCCAGCAGCCTCGGTCTTGCTTTTCCCTACGAGCAGTACTTC.

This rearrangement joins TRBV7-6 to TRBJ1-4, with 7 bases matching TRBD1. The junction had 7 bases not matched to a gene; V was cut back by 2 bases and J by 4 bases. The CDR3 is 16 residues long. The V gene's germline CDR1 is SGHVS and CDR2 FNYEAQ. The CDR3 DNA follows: TGTGCCAGCAGCTTAAGACAGGGCGGGGGTAATGAAAAACTGTTTTTT. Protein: CASSLRQGGGNEKLFF.